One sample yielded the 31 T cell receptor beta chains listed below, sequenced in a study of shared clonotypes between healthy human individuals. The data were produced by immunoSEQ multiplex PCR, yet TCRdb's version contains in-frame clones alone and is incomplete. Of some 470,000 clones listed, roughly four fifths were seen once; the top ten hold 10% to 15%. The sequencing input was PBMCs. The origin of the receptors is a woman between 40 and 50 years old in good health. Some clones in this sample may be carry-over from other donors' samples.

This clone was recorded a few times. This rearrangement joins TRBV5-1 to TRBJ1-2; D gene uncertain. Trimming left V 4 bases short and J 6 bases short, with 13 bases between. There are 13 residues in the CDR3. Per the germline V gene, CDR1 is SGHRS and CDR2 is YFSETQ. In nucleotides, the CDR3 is TGCGCCAGCAGCGTTGGGCGGCTGGATGGCTACACCTTC. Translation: CASSVGRLDGYTF.

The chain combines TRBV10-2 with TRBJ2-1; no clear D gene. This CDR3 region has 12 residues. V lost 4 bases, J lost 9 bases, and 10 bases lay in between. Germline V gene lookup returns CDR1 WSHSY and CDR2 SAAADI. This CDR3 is CASSVGWGEQFF. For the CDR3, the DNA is TGCGCCAGCAGTGTCGGGTGGGGTGAGCAGTTCTTC.

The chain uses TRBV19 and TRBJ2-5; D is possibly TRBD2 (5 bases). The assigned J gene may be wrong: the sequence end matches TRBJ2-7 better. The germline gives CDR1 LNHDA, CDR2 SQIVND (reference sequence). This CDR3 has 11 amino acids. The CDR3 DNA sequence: TGTGCCAGCGACGCGGGCTACGAGCAGTACTTC. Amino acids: CASDAGYEQYF.

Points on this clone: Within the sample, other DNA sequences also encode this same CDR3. The CDR3 region is CASSSRDGSYEQYF. The CDR3 region has the DNA TGTGCCAGCAGCTCCCGGGACGGCTCCTACGAGCAGTACTTC. J is TRBJ2-7 and V is TRBV7-2; tentatively, D is TRBD1 or TRBD2 (5 bases each). This CDR3 spans 14 amino acids. The germline gives CDR1 SGHTA, CDR2 FQGNSA. Trimming shortened V by 4 bases and J by 0 bases, and 10 bases separated the two germline ends. Based on the CDR3 plus reference TRBV7-2 and TRBJ2-7, the full variable domain is GAGVSQSPSNKVTEKGKDVELRCDPISGHTALYWYRQSLGQGLEFLIYFQGNSAPDKSGLPSDRFSAERTGGSVSTLTIQRTQQEDSAVYLCASSSRDGSYEQYFGPGTRLTVT.

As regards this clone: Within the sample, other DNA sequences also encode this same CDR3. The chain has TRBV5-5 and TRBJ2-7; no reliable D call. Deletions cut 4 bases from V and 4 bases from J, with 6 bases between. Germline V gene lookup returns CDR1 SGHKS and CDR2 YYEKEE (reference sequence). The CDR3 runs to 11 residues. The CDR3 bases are TGTGCCAGCAGCCCACATTACGAGCAGTACTTC. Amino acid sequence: CASSPHYEQYF.

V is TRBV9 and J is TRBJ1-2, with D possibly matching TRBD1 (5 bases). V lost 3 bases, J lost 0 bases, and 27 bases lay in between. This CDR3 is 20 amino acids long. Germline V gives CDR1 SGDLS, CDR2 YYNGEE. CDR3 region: CASSASQWGNVKAANYGYTF. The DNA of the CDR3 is TGTGCCAGCAGCGCGAGCCAATGGGGCAACGTTAAGGCAGCTAACTATGGCTACACCTTC.

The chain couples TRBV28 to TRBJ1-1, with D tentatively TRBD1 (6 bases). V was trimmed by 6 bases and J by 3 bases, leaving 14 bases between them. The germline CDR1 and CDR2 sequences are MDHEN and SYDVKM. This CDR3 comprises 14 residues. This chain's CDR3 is CASRAQGGDTEAFF. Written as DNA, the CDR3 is TGTGCCAGCAGGGCCCAAGGGGGTGACACTGAAGCTTTCTTT.

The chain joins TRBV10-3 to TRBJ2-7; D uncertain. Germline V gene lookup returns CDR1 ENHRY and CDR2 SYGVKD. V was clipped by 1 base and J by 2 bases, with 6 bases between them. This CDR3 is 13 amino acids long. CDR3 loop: CAISELVAYEQYF. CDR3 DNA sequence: TGTGCCATCAGTGAGTTGGTGGCCTACGAGCAGTACTTC.

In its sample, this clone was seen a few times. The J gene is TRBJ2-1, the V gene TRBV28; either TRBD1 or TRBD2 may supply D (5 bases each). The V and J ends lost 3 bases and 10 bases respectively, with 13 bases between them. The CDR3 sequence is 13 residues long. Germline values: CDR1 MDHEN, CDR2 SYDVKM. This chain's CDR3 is CASSFAGRDEQFF. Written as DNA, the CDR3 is TGTGCCAGCAGTTTCGCGGGCAGGGACGAGCAGTTCTTC.

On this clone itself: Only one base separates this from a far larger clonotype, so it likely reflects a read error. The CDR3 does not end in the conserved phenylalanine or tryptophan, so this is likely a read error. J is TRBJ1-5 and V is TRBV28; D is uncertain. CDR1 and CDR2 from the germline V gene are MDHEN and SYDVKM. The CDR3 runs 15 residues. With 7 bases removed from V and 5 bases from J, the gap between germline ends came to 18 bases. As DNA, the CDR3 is TGTGCCAGCACCCCGGGTGGTGGCATCTATCAGCCCCAGCATTCT. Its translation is CASTPGGGIYQPQHS.

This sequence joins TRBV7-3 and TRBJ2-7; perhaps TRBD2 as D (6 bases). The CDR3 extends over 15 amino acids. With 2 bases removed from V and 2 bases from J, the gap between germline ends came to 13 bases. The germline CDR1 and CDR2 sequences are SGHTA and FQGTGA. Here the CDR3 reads CASSLGERVPYEQYF. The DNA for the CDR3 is TGTGCCAGCAGCTTAGGGGAGCGGGTTCCCTACGAGCAGTACTTC.

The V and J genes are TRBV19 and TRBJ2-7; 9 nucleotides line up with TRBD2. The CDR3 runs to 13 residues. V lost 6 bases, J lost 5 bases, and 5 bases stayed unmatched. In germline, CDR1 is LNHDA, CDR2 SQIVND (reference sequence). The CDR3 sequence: CASRAGGQDEQYF. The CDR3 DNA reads TGTGCCAGTAGGGCGGGAGGGCAGGACGAGCAGTACTTC.

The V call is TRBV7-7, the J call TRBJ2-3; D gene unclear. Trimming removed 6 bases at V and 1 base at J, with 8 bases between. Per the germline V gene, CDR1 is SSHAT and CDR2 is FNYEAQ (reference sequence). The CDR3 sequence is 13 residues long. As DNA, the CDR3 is TGTGCCAGCAGTGGGGTCGGCACAGATACGCAGTATTTT. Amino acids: CASSGVGTDTQYF.

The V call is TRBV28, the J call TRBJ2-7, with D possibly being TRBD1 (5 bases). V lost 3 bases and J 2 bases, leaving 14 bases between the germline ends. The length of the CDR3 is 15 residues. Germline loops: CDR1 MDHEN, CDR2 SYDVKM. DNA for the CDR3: TGTGCCAGCAGTTTTGCGGCAGGGCCCCCCTACGAGCAGTACTTC. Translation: CASSFAAGPPYEQYF.

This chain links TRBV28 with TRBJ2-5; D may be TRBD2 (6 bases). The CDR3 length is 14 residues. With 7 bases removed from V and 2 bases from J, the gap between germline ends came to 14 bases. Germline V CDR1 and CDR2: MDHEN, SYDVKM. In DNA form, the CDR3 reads TGTGCCAGCACCCGAAGACGGGGGCAAGAGACCCAGTACTTC. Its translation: CASTRRRGQETQYF.

The CDR3 DNA reads as TGTGCCACCAGCAGAGAGGCGGAGCAGTACTTC. The encoded protein is CATSREAEQYF. The chain joins TRBV15 to TRBJ2-7, with D unclear. Trimming took off 0 bases at V and 7 bases at J, with 4 bases between the two ends. Looked up from germline, CDR1 is LNHNV and CDR2 is YYDKDF (reference sequence). CDR3 size: 11 residues.

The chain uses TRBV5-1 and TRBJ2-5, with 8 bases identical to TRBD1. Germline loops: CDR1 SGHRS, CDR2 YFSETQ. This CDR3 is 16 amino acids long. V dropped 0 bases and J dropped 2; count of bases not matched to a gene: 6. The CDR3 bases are TGCGCCAGCAGCTTGGGGGGACAGGCTACGCAAGAGACCCAGTACTTC. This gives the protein CASSLGGQATQETQYF.

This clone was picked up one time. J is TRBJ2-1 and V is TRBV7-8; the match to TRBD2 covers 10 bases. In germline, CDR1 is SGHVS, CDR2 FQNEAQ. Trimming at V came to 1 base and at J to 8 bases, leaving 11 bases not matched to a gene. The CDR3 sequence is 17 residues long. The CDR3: CASSLGLAGALRDEQFF. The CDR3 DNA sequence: TGTGCCAGCAGCTTAGGGCTAGCGGGAGCATTGAGGGATGAGCAGTTCTTC.

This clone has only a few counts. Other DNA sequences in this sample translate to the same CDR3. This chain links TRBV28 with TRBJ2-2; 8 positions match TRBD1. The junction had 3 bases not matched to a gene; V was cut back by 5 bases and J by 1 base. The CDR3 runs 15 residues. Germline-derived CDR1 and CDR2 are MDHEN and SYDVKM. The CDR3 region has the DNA TGTGCCAGCAGTCCCGGGACAGGGAACACCGGGGAGCTGTTTTTT. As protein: CASSPGTGNTGELFF.

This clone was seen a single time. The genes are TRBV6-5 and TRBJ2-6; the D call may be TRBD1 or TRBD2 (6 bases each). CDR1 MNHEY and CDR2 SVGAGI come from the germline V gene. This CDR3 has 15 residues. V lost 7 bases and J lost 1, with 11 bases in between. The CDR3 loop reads CASTGAGSGANVLTF. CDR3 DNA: TGTGCCAGCACGGGGGCTGGATCTGGGGCCAACGTCCTGACTTTC.

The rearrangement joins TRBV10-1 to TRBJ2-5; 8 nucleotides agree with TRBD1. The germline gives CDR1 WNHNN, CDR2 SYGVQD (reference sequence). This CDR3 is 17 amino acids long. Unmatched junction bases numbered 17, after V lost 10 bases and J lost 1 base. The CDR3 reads CATPNCSQGARQETQYF. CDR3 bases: TGCGCCACCCCGAATTGCTCGCAGGGGGCGCGCCAAGAGACCCAGTACTTC.

CDR3 loop: CASSTSLTGTSEQTQYF. CDR3 nucleotides: TGTGCCAGTAGTACCTCCCTAACCGGGACTAGCGAACAGACCCAGTACTTC. The J gene is TRBJ2-5, the V gene TRBV19; 10 bases map to TRBD2. Trimming cost V 4 bases and J 6 bases; bases outside gene matches: 14. The CDR3 runs to 17 residues. Germline CDR1 is LNHDA and CDR2 is SQIVND (reference sequence). Complete variable domain (other parts from reference TRBV19 and TRBJ2-5): DGGITQSPKYLFRKEGQNVTLSCEQNLNHDAMYWYRQDPGQGLRLIYYSQIVNDFQKGDIAEGYSVSREKKESFPLTVTSAQKNPTAFYLCASSTSLTGTSEQTQYFGPGTRLLVL.

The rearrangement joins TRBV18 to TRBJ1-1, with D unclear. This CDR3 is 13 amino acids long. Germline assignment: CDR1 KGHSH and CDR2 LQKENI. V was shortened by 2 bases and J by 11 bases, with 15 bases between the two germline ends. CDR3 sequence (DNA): TGTGCCAGCTCACCAGAGACCTTCTCCTCGGCTTTCTTT. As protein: CASSPETFSSAFF.

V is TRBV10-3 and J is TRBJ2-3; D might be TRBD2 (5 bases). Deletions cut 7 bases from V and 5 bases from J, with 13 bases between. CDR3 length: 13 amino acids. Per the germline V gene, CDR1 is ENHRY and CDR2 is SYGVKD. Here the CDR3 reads CAITAGPGDTQYF. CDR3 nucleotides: TGTGCCATCACGGCGGGCCCCGGAGATACGCAGTATTTT.

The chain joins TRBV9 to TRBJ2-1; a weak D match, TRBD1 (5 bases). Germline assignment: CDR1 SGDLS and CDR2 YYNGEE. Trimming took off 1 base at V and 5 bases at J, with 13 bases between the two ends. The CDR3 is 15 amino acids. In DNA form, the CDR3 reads TGTGCCAGCAGCGTATTTAGGGGTAGGGACAATGAGCAGTTCTTC. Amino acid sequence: CASSVFRGRDNEQFF.

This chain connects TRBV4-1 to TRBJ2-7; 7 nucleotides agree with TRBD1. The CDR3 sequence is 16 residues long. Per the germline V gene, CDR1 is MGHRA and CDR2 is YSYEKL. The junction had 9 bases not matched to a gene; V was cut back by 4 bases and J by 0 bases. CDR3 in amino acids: CASSPEGGGLSYEQYF. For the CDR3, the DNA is TGCGCCAGCAGCCCCGAAGGGGGCGGACTCTCCTACGAGCAGTACTTC.

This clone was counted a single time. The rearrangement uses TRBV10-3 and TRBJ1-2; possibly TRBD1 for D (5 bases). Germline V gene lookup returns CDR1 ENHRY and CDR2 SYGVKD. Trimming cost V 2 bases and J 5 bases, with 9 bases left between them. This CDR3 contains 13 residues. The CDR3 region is CAISEGDPYGYTF. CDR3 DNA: TGTGCCATCAGTGAGGGGGACCCTTATGGCTACACCTTC.

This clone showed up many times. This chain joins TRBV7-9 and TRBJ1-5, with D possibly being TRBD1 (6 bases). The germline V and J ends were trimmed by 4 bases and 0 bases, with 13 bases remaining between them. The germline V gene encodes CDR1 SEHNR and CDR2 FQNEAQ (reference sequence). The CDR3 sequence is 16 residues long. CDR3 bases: TGTGCCAGCAGCTCGATGGGGACATATAGCAATCAGCCCCAGCATTTT. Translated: CASSSMGTYSNQPQHF. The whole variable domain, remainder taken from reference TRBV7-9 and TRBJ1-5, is DTGVSQNPRHKITKRGQNVTFRCDPISEHNRLYWYRQTLGQGPEFLTYFQNEAQLEKSRLLSDRFSAERPKGSFSTLEIQRTEQGDSAMYLCASSSMGTYSNQPQHFGDGTRLSIL.

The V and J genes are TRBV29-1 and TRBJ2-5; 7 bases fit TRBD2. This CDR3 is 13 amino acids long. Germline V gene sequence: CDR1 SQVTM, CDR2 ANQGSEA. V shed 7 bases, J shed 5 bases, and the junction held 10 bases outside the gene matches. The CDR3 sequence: CSARLAPGETQYF. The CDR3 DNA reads TGCAGCGCCAGACTAGCCCCAGGGGAGACCCAGTACTTC.

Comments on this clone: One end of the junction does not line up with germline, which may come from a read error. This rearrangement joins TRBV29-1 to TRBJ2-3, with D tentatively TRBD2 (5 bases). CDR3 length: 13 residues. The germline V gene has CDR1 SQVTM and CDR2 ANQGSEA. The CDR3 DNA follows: TGCAGCGTTGCCCGTTCTAGCACAGATACGCGGTATTTT. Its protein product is CSVARSSTDTRYF.

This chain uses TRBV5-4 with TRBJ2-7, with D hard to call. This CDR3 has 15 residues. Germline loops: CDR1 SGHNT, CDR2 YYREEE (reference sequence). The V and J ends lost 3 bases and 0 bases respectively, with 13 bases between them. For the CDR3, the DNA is TGTGCCAGCAGCTCCGACTTAGCTGGCTCCTACGAGCAGTACTTC. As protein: CASSSDLAGSYEQYF.